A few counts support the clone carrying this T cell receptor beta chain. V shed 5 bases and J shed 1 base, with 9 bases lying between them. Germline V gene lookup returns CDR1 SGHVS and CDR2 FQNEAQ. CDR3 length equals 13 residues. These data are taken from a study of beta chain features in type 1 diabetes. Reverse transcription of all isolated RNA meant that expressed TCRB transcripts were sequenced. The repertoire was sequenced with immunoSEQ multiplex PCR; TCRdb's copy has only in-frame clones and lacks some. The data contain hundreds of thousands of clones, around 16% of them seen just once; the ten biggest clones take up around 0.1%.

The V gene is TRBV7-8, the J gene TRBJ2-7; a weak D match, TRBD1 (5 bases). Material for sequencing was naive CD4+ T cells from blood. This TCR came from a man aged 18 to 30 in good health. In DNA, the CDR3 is TGTGCCAGCAGCACAAGACAGTCCTACGAGCAGTACTTC. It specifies CASSTRQSYEQYF.